One and the same sample provided the 18 T cell receptor beta chains below, sequenced in a study of cytomegalovirus exposure and HLA in healthy donors. The primer mix had 60 Vbeta and 13 Jbeta primers. Data came from immunoSEQ multiplex PCR; TCRdb stores just in-frame clones and leaves some out. This sample carries under 200,000 clones, around 82% of them seen once, and the ten largest clones take 4.5% to 6%. Sequencing was done on a sample of PBMCs. The origin of the receptors is a man aged 40-49 years in good health and CMV-seronegative.

The rearrangement joins TRBV7-2 to TRBJ2-7; the match to TRBD2 covers 10 bases. CDR1 is SGHTA and CDR2 is FQGNSA in the germline V gene. CDR3 size: 14 residues. V shed 5 bases, J shed 7 bases, and the junction held 8 bases outside the gene matches. The chain's CDR3 is CASSEAGGPREQYF. Here the CDR3 DNA reads TGTGCCAGCAGCGAAGCGGGAGGGCCGAGAGAGCAGTACTTC.

The chain carries TRBV6-5 and TRBJ2-7; 9 bases map to TRBD1. The CDR3 is 13 amino acids. The germline V gene encodes CDR1 MNHEY and CDR2 SVGAGI. V shed 4 bases and J 4 bases; nucleotides not matched to a gene: 2. CDR3 DNA sequence: TGTGCCAGCAGTTTGGACAGGGGTTACGAGCAGTACTTC. It yields the protein CASSLDRGYEQYF.

V usage is TRBV7-9 and J usage is TRBJ2-2; D uncertain. Deletions cut 1 base from V and 3 bases from J, with 9 bases between. The germline V gene has CDR1 SEHNR and CDR2 FQNEAQ (reference sequence). This CDR3 is 15 amino acids long. In DNA form, the CDR3 reads TGTGCCAGCAGCTTAGGGTCAGGCTACACCGGGGAGCTGTTTTTT. Its protein is CASSLGSGYTGELFF.

The genes are TRBV6-4 and TRBJ1-5; 8 positions match TRBD1. The CDR3 loop spans 14 amino acids. Germline V gives CDR1 MRHNA, CDR2 SNTAGT. J was trimmed by 5 bases and V by 5 bases; bases with no gene match: 5. CDR3 nucleotides: TGTGCCAGCAGTACACAGGGGGGAGATCAGCCCCAGCATTTT. The encoded protein is CASSTQGGDQPQHF.

There are a few counts of this clone. This chain joins TRBV7-2 and TRBJ1-5, with 7 bases identical to TRBD1. The CDR3 loop spans 16 amino acids. Germline-derived CDR1 and CDR2 are SGHTA and FQGNSA. V shed 1 base, J shed 1 base, and the junction held 4 bases outside the gene matches. As DNA, the CDR3 is TGTGCCAGCAGCTTAGAGGGGGCGTCCAGCAATCAGCCCCAGCATTTT. Its protein is CASSLEGASSNQPQHF.

The chain links TRBV7-2 to TRBJ2-7; tentative D call: TRBD1 (6 bases). Germline V gene data show CDR1 as SGHTA and CDR2 as FQGNSA. CDR3 length equals 14 residues. The V and J ends lost 5 bases and 3 bases respectively, with 14 bases between them. The CDR3 sequence is CASSLRQDGYEQYF. CDR3 bases: TGTGCCAGCAGCCTACGACAGGATGGCTACGAGCAGTACTTC. The full variable domain, in which reference TRBV7-2 and TRBJ2-7 provide the parts outside the CDR3, is GAGVSQSPSNKVTEKGKDVELRCDPISGHTALYWYRQSLGQGLEFLIYFQGNSAPDKSGLPSDRFSAERTGGSVSTLTIQRTQQEDSAVYLCASSLRQDGYEQYFGPGTRLTVT.

This rearrangement joins TRBV4-3 to TRBJ2-2; tentatively, D is TRBD1 (5 bases). Trimming removed 5 bases at V and 5 bases at J, with 12 bases between. The CDR3 loop spans 14 amino acids. Germline V lookup: CDR1 LGHNA, CDR2 YSLEER. The CDR3 protein is CASSRKAGTGELFF. CDR3 in DNA: TGCGCCAGCAGCAGAAAGGCAGGGACCGGGGAGCTGTTTTTT.

The CDR3 coding sequence is TGTGCCAGCAGAAAACAGGGGGACCTCACAGATACGCAGTATTTT. This codes for CASRKQGDLTDTQYF. The J gene is TRBJ2-3, the V gene TRBV27; 8 bases align to TRBD1. With V trimmed by 6 bases and J by 2 bases, 7 bases remained unmatched. The CDR3 sequence is 15 residues long. Germline CDR1 MNHEY, CDR2 SMNVEV (reference sequence).

The chain uses TRBV7-7 and TRBJ2-7, with a possible D match to TRBD2 (6 bases). V was cut by 5 bases and J by 3 bases, with 8 bases left in between. The CDR3 sequence is 12 residues long. Germline CDR1 SSHAT, CDR2 FNYEAQ (reference sequence). As DNA, the CDR3 is TGTGCCAGCAGCCGCGGGGTCTACGAGCAGTACTTC. Amino acids: CASSRGVYEQYF.

The chain recombines TRBV9 with TRBJ2-7, with 7 bases lining up with TRBD1. CDR3 length: 14 amino acids. The V gene's germline CDR1 is SGDLS and CDR2 YYNGEE. The J segment lost 0 bases and the V segment lost 4 bases, leaving 4 bases of the junction unmatched. CDR3 coding DNA: TGTGCCAGCAGCTCCCGGGACAGCTCCTACGAGCAGTACTTC. Protein: CASSSRDSSYEQYF.

The chain joins TRBV7-9 to TRBJ1-2; D ambiguous. Germline values: CDR1 SEHNR, CDR2 FQNEAQ (reference sequence). Trimming removed 8 bases from V and 4 bases from J, with 23 bases in between. The CDR3 contains 16 residues. The CDR3 DNA sequence: TGTGCCAGCGCCTTAAGCGCGGGAGTAAGCATCTATGGCTACACCTTC. Residues: CASALSAGVSIYGYTF.

The chain uses TRBV7-2 and TRBJ2-3, with 9 bases aligning to TRBD2. The germline V gene encodes CDR1 SGHTA and CDR2 FQGNSA. The CDR3 contains 15 residues. V lost 4 bases, J lost 0 bases, and 2 bases stayed unmatched. This chain's CDR3 is CASSWSGGSTDTQYF. In nucleotides, the CDR3 is TGTGCCAGCAGCTGGAGCGGGGGGAGCACAGATACGCAGTATTTT. The whole variable domain, filled in from reference TRBV7-2 and TRBJ2-3, reads GAGVSQSPSNKVTEKGKDVELRCDPISGHTALYWYRQSLGQGLEFLIYFQGNSAPDKSGLPSDRFSAERTGGSVSTLTIQRTQQEDSAVYLCASSWSGGSTDTQYFGPGTRLTVL.

A single count supports this clone. The genes are TRBV25-1 and TRBJ2-7; possible D gene TRBD2, 5 bases. Germline values: CDR1 MGHDK, CDR2 SYGVNS. V lost 1 base and J 7 bases, leaving 17 bases between the germline ends. The CDR3 has 15 residues. In nucleotides, the CDR3 is TGTGCCAGCAGTGAATCCCGGAGGACGGGCGGAGAGCAGTACTTC. Its translation: CASSESRRTGGEQYF.

The chain recombines TRBV30 with TRBJ1-6; TRBD1 aligns across 10 bases. Germline CDR1 reads GTSNPN; CDR2 reads SVGIG (reference sequence). V lost 0 bases to trimming and J lost 8 bases; unmatched junction nucleotides: 7. This CDR3 is built from 16 residues. The CDR3 protein is CAWSVPDRGQDSPLHF. In DNA, the CDR3 is TGTGCCTGGAGTGTACCCGACAGGGGGCAAGATTCACCCCTCCACTTT.

Points on this clone: The sample holds other DNA sequences that translate to the same CDR3. The gene calls are TRBV6-1 and TRBJ2-2; the D gene is possibly TRBD2 (5 bases). The CDR3 covers 15 residues. V lost 6 bases to trimming and J lost 3 bases, with 14 bases between them. CDR1 and CDR2 (germline): MNHNS, SASEGT. CDR3 residues: CASRRAPADTGELFF. The CDR3 DNA reads as TGTGCCAGCAGGAGGGCCCCCGCCGACACCGGGGAGCTGTTTTTT.

The chain uses TRBV6-5 and TRBJ2-5; 7 bases line up with TRBD1. The DNA end favors TRBJ2-7, so the J call may be wrong. The CDR3 has 13 amino acids. CDR1 is MNHEY, CDR2 SVGAGI, per germline. CDR3 bases: TGTGCCAGCAGTTACCAGACAGGGAACGAGCAGTACTTC. Translated: CASSYQTGNEQYF.

The rearrangement uses TRBV27 and TRBJ2-7; TRBD1 agrees at 7 bases. V lost 9 bases to trimming and J lost 0 bases; unmatched junction nucleotides: 5. Germline CDR1 is MNHEY and CDR2 is SMNVEV (reference sequence). The CDR3 loop spans 13 amino acids. Here the CDR3 reads CASGRDSSYEQYF. The DNA of the CDR3 is TGTGCCAGTGGCCGGGACAGCTCCTACGAGCAGTACTTC.

The V gene is TRBV7-9, the J gene TRBJ2-1, with D maybe TRBD1 (6 bases). Between the trimmed V and J ends, which lost 1 base and 2 bases, there was a span of 6 bases. CDR3 length: 14 amino acids. Per the germline V gene, CDR1 is SEHNR and CDR2 is FQNEAQ (reference sequence). The CDR3 DNA follows: TGTGCCAGCAGCTTAGGGGGGCCCTACAATGAGCAGTTCTTC. Residues: CASSLGGPYNEQFF.